This record looks at one T cell receptor beta chain sequence and its context. Preparing the TCRbeta library involved the use of unique molecular identifiers. TCRdb re-called the PCR reads through MiXCR, storing one row per CDR3 protein. This sample yields approximately 400,000 distinct CDR3 sequences, of which roughly a tenth are seen a single time; roughly 6% belongs to the top ten. The CDR3 is 12 residues long. The germline V gene has CDR1 LGHNT and CDR2 FRNRAP. V was cut by 3 bases and J by 10 bases, with 12 bases left in between. The entry originates in a study of T-cell reconstitution after alpha-beta-depleted transplantation in children.

The sequences come from PBMCs from the stem cell graft donor, collected from the stem cell graft. The source is a human donor who donated a stem cell graft to a child with acute myeloid leukemia. This chain links TRBV12-5 with TRBJ1-1; TRBD1 is a possible D gene (5 bases). CDR3 loop: CASGLRWGPAFF. The CDR3 DNA sequence: TGTGCTAGTGGTTTAAGGTGGGGCCCAGCTTTCTTT.